This TCR beta chain was sequenced for a study of identical twins. Study observations and caveats: Clonotypes of the beta chain that were abundant in cord blood carried fewer insertions (memory repertoires showed none). Recombination models fit unrelated individuals' TCR alpha sharing but underestimated twins'. Researchers caution that invariant MAIT and iNKT cells could partly confound zero-insertion analyses. Conclusions were based on cross-sectional statistical analysis, without following the same donors.

This clonotype has just a few counts. Antigen specificity is unknown. Trimming shortened V by 4 bases and J by 7 bases, and 14 bases separated the two germline ends. CDR1 and CDR2 (germline): SQVTM, ANQGSEA. The CDR3 runs to 13 residues. TCRdb re-derived calls from the 5' RACE reads in MiXCR, one entry per CDR3 protein. The sample has 500,000 to 650,000 distinct CDR3 sequences, about 7.6% seen once. In addition, the sample was reused for a study of yellow fever vaccine responses in identical twins.

This sequence joins TRBV29-1 and TRBJ1-5; the D gene is possibly TRBD1 (5 bases). The receptor comes from a woman under 30 in good health. The sequencing sample was made of PBMCs. The CDR3 region has the DNA TGCAGCGTTGTCCTGGCTGCAGGGCAGCCCCAGCATTTT. Translated, it gives CSVVLAAGQPQHF.